This T cell receptor (beta chain) was documented in a study of blood T cell repertoires in COVID-19. The overall study: The samples span acute and convalescent COVID-19 from the United States, Italy and Spain. T cells, B-cell-depleted T cells, or PBMCs supplied cDNA or gDNA.

A few counts support this clone. Trimming took 0 bases from V and 0 from J; bases not matched to a gene: 11. Germline lookup yields CDR1 SGDLS and CDR2 YYNGEE. The CDR3 totals 19 residues. Original processing notes: Estimation of nucleated cell counts was performed using reference gene primer amplification. Sequencing used immunoSEQ multiplex PCR; TCRdb keeps in-frame clones, though not all of them. The V and J calls and the clone size are those of that table, but D and trimming were determined from the DNA. There are around 70,000 clones in the sample; 82% occur only once, and approximately 1.7% lies in the top ten.

The sequenced sample was peripheral blood. The sequence was obtained from a woman aged 55-69 years with acute or convalescent COVID-19. The rearrangement uses TRBV9 and TRBJ1-4; 7 bases align to TRBD1. CDR3 bases: TGTGCCAGCAGCGTAGGCGGTGGGGACAGAGACACAACTAATGAAAAACTGTTTTTT. This encodes CASSVGGGDRDTTNEKLFF.